The 3 T cell receptor beta chains below come from one sample, sequenced in a study of blood T cell repertoires in COVID-19. The repertoire was sequenced with immunoSEQ multiplex PCR; TCRdb's copy has only in-frame clones and lacks some. The profile shows over 200,000 clones, 80% to 90% of them singletons. The sequencing sample was made of peripheral blood. Every receptor here comes from a man aged 40-50 years with active or convalescent COVID-19.

This clone was found once. The rearrangement links TRBV11-2 to TRBJ2-2; 14 bases line up with TRBD2. Per the germline V gene, CDR1 is SGHAT and CDR2 is FQNNGV. V shed 5 bases, J shed 0 bases, and the junction held 5 bases outside the gene matches. The CDR3 length is 18 residues. The CDR3 loop is CASSPRLAGGTNTGELFF. The CDR3 DNA sequence: TGTGCCAGCAGCCCGCGACTAGCGGGGGGGACGAACACCGGGGAGCTGTTTTTT.

CDR3 loop: CASRGDRGGSTGELFF. CDR3 DNA sequence: TGTGCCAGCAGGGGAGACAGGGGAGGTTCTACCGGGGAGCTGTTTTTT. The V and J genes are TRBV2 and TRBJ2-2; 8 nucleotides agree with TRBD1. The ends lost 6 bases at V and 5 bases at J; junction bases unmatched: 11. Germline CDR1 reads SNHLY; CDR2 reads FYNNEI. The CDR3 extends over 16 amino acids.

The chain recombines TRBV5-1 with TRBJ1-5; TRBD1 aligns across 7 bases. With 0 bases clipped from V and 5 bases from J, the junction kept 5 bases outside the gene matches. Germline V gene sequence: CDR1 SGHRS, CDR2 YFSETQ. The CDR3 has 15 amino acids. The CDR3 is CASSLGDSEYQPQHF. The DNA for the CDR3 is TGCGCCAGCAGCTTGGGGGACAGCGAGTATCAGCCCCAGCATTTT.